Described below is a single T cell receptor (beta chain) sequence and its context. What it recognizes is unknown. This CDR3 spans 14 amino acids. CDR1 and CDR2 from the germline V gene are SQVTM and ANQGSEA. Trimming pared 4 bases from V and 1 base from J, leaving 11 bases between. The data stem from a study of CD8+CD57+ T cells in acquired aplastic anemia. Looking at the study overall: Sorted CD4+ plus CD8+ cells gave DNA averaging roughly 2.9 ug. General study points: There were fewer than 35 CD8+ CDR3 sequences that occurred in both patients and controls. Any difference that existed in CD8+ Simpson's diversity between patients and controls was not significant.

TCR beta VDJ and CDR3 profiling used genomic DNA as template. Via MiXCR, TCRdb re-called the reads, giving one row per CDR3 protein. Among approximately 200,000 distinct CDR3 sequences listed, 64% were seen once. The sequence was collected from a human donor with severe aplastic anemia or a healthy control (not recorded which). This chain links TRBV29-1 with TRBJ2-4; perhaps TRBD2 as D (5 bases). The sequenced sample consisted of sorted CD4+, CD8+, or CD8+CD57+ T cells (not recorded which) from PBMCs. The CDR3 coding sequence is TGCAGCGTTGGAGAAGAGGGCGCCAAAAACATTCAGTACTTC. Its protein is CSVGEEGAKNIQYF.